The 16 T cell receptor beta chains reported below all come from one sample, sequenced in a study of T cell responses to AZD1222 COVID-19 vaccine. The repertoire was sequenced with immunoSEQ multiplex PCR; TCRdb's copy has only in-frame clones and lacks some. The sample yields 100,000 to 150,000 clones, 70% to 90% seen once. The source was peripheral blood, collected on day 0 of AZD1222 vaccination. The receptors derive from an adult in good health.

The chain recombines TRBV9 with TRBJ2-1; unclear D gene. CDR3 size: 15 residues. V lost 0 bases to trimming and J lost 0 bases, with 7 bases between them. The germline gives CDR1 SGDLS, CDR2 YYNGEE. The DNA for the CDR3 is TGTGCCAGCAGCGTAGACGCGAGCTCCTACAATGAGCAGTTCTTC. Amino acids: CASSVDASSYNEQFF.

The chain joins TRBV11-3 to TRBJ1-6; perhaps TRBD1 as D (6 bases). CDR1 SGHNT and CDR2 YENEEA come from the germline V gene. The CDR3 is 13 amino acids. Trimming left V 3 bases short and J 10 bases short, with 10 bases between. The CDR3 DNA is TGTGCCAGCAGCTTCGACAGGTCGTCACCCCTCCACTTT. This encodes CASSFDRSSPLHF.

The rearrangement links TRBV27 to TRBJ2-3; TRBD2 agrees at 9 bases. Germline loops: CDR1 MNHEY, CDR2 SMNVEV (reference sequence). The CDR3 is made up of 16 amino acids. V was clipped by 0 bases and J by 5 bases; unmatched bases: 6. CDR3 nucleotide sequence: TGTGCCAGCAGTTTATCCTCTAGCGGGGACCGAGATACGCAGTATTTT. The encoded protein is CASSLSSSGDRDTQYF.

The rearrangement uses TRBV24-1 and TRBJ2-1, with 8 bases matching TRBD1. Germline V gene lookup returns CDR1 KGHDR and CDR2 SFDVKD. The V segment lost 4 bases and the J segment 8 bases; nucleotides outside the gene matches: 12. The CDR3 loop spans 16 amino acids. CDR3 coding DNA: TGTGCCACCAGTGACTACGGACAGGGTATCGTATATGAGCAGTTCTTC. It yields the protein CATSDYGQGIVYEQFF.

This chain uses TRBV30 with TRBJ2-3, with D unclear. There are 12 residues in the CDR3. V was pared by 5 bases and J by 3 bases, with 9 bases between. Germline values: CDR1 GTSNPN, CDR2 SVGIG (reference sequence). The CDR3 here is CAWYLGTDTQYF. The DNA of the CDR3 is TGTGCCTGGTATCTGGGGACAGATACGCAGTATTTT.

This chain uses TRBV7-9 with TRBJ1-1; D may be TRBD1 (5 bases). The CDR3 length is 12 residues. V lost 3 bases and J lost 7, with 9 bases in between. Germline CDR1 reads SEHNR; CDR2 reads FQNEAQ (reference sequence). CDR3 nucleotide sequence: TGTGCCAGCAGCTTGGGACGGGGTGAAGCTTTCTTT. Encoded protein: CASSLGRGEAFF.

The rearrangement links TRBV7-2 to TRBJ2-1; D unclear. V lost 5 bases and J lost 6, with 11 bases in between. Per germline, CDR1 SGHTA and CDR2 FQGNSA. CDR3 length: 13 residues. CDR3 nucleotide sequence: TGTGCCAGCAGCCCCACCCGGACCAATGAGCAGTTCTTC. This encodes CASSPTRTNEQFF.

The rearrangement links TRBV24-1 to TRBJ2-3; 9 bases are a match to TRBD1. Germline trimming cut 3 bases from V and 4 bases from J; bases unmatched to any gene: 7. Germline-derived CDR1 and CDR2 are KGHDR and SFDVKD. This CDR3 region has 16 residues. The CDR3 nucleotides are TGTGCCACCAGTGATCCCGGGACAGGGCGTCCAGATACGCAGTATTTT. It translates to CATSDPGTGRPDTQYF.

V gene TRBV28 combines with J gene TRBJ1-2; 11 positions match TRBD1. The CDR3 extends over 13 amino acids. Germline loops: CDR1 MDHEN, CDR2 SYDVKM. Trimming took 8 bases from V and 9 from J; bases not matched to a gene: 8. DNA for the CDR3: TGTGCCAGCGCCGGGACAGGGGGAAGAAGCTACACCTTC. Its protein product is CASAGTGGRSYTF.

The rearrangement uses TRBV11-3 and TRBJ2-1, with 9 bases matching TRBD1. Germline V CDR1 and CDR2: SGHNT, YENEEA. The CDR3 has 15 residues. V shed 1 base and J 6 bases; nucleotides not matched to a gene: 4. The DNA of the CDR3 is TGTGCCAGCAGCTTAGGGGACAGGGTAAGCAATGAGCAGTTCTTC. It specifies CASSLGDRVSNEQFF.

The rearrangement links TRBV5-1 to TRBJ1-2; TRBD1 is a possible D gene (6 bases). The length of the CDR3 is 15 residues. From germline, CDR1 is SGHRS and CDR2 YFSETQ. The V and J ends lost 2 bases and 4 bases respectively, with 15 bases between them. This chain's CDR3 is CASSFSGGTTYGYTF. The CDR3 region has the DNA TGCGCCAGCAGCTTCTCCGGGGGGACAACCTATGGCTACACCTTC.

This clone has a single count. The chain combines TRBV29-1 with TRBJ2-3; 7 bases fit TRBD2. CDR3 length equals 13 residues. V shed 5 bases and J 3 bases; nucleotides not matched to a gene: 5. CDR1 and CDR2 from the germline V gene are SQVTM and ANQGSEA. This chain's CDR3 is CSVWAGETDTQYF. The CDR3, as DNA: TGCAGCGTTTGGGCGGGGGAAACAGATACGCAGTATTTT.

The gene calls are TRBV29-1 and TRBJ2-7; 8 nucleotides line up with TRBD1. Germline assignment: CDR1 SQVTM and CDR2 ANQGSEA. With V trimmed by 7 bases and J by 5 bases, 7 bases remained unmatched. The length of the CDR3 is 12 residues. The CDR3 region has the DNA TGCAGCGGAGGACAGGGTTTCCACGAGCAGTACTTC. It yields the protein CSGGQGFHEQYF.

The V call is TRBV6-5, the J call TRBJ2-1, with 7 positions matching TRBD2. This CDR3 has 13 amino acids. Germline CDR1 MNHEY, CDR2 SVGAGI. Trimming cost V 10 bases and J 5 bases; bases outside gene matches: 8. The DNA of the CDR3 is TGTGCCACCGGACTAGTCGCGCACAATGAGCAGTTCTTC. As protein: CATGLVAHNEQFF.

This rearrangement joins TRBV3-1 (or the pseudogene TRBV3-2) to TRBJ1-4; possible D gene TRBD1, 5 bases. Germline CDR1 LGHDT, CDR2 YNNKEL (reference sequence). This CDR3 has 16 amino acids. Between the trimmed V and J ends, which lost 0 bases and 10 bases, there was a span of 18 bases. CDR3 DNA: TGTGCCAGCAGCCAAGATCCCGCCGGGGCATTTGGAAAACTGTTTTTT. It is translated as CASSQDPAGAFGKLFF.

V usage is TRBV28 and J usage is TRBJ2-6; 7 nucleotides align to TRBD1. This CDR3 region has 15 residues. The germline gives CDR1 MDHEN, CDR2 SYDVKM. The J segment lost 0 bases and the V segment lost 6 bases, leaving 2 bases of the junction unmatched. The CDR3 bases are TGTGCCAGCAGCCCAGGGGGCTCTGGGGCCAACGTCCTGACTTTC. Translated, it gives CASSPGGSGANVLTF.